The present entry profiles one T cell receptor beta chain with its context. Antigen: not known. The data were obtained in a study of cytomegalovirus exposure and HLA in healthy donors. PCR involved 60 Vbeta and 13 Jbeta primers. Authors' processing steps: A follow-up analysis tallied tens of millions of unique TCR beta chains, approximately 10 million shared. This table comes from immunoSEQ multiplex PCR, and its TCRdb copy is limited to in-frame clones, with some not included. For V, J and clone size, that table is used; D and trimming come from the DNA. The table includes 150,000 to 200,000 clones, nearly 80% detected once. Study results and limitations: Follow-up analysis found HLA locus-dependent TCR association rates, highest for DRB1 and lowest for HLA-C.

Input material: PBMCs. The TCR was taken from a woman aged 45 to 65 in good health and CMV-seropositive.

The CDR3 protein is CASRPGLQETQYF. CDR3 in DNA: TGTGCCAGCAGACCGGGACTCCAAGAGACCCAGTACTTC. V is TRBV7-8 and J is TRBJ2-5; D is perhaps TRBD2 (6 bases). This CDR3 has 13 amino acids. The V gene lost 6 bases and the J gene lost 1 base, with 9 bases spanning the gap. Germline CDR1 reads SGHVS; CDR2 reads FQNEAQ.